One sample yielded the 21 T cell receptor beta chains listed below, sequenced in a study of identical twins. TCRdb independently ran MiXCR on the 5' RACE reads; one entry per CDR3 protein. Among about 920,000 distinct CDR3 sequences listed, 10% to 15% were seen once. The data were also submitted as part of a second study, on yellow fever vaccine responses in identical twins.

Specimen: PBMCs. The receptors were gathered from a young woman in good health.

This clonotype was counted many times. This chain uses TRBV20-1 with TRBJ2-1; D is unresolved. This CDR3 is built from 13 residues. V shed 3 bases and J shed 7 bases, with 13 bases lying between them. Germline-derived CDR1 and CDR2 are DFQATT and SNEGSKA (reference sequence). This CDR3 reads CSASPPPANEQFF. Written as DNA, the CDR3 is TGCAGTGCTAGCCCACCTCCGGCTAATGAGCAGTTCTTC.

This clonotype was observed a few times. This chain links TRBV28 with TRBJ1-6, with a weak D call TRBD1 (6 bases). This CDR3 has 14 amino acids. CDR1 and CDR2 from the germline V gene are MDHEN and SYDVKM. The V and J ends lost 4 bases and 6 bases respectively, with 10 bases between them. CDR3 residues: CASSWDITNSPLHF. The CDR3 DNA is TGTGCCAGCAGTTGGGACATTACTAATTCACCCCTCCACTTT.

J is TRBJ2-1 and V is TRBV3-1; 13 bases align to TRBD2. Germline V lookup: CDR1 LGHDT, CDR2 YNNKEL (reference sequence). The CDR3 contains 18 residues. With 0 bases clipped from V and 2 bases from J, the junction kept 4 bases outside the gene matches. The CDR3 DNA reads as TGTGCCAGCAGCCAAGAACTAGCGGGAGGGATTCCCTACAATGAGCAGTTCTTC. This gives the protein CASSQELAGGIPYNEQFF.

The chain links TRBV2 to TRBJ2-7; no clear D. The CDR3 totals 12 residues. Germline CDR1 is SNHLY and CDR2 is FYNNEI. CDR3 in amino acids: CASSEAYGMRDV. The CDR3 region has the DNA TGTGCCAGCAGTGAAGCGTACGGTATGAGAGACGTC.

The chain combines TRBV10-2 with TRBJ2-3, with D possibly matching TRBD2 (6 bases). The CDR3 contains 14 residues. V lost 8 bases and J lost 0, with 12 bases in between. Germline lookup yields CDR1 WSHSY and CDR2 SAAADI. The DNA of the CDR3 is TGCGCCAGCTTTGGCGGGATTAGCACAGATACGCAGTATTTT. Amino acids: CASFGGISTDTQYF.

This clonotype turned up a few times. The V call is TRBV3-1, the J call TRBJ1-1, with no clear D. The CDR3 sequence is 14 residues long. Trimming pared 3 bases from V and 4 bases from J, leaving 12 bases between. Germline CDR1 reads LGHDT; CDR2 reads YNNKEL (reference sequence). The chain's CDR3 is CASSQPGFITEAFF. CDR3 DNA sequence: TGTGCCAGCAGCCAGCCAGGTTTTATCACTGAAGCTTTCTTT.

This clonotype occurred a few times. V usage is TRBV6-6 and J usage is TRBJ2-1; 7 bases match TRBD2. The CDR3 spans 13 residues. Germline V gene lookup returns CDR1 MNHNY and CDR2 SVGAGI (reference sequence). The V segment lost 2 bases and the J segment 10 bases; nucleotides outside the gene matches: 5. This chain's CDR3 is CASSYGEGYEQFF. CDR3 DNA sequence: TGTGCCAGCAGTTACGGGGAGGGCTACGAGCAGTTCTTC.

The chain carries TRBV2 and TRBJ1-1, with a weak D call TRBD1 (6 bases). The ends were cut back, 1 base at V and 1 base at J, with 10 bases in the middle. The CDR3 contains 15 residues. CDR1 and CDR2 from the germline V gene are SNHLY and FYNNEI. For the CDR3, the DNA is TGTGCCAGCAGTGAAGGGGGGGCAGGGAACACTGAAGCTTTCTTT. Its protein product is CASSEGGAGNTEAFF.

The V and J genes are TRBV29-1 and TRBJ2-3; 9 nucleotides agree with TRBD2. Per germline, CDR1 SQVTM and CDR2 ANQGSEA. The CDR3 has 14 amino acids. V shed 8 bases, J shed 6 bases, and the junction held 12 bases outside the gene matches. The CDR3 loop is CSLMGGTSMDTQYF. In DNA, the CDR3 is TGCAGCCTAATGGGGGGGACTAGCATGGATACGCAGTATTTT.

This sequence joins TRBV12-3 or TRBV12-4 and TRBJ2-3; 13 bases line up with TRBD2. The V and J ends lost 5 bases and 5 bases, in that order; junction bases with no gene match: 7. The CDR3 extends over 16 amino acids. The chain's CDR3 is CASSTSGRAGGDTQYF. The CDR3 DNA follows: TGTGCCAGCAGTACTAGCGGGAGGGCCGGGGGAGATACGCAGTATTTT.

The rearrangement uses TRBV10-3 and TRBJ2-3; no definite D call. The ends were cut back, 3 bases at V and 10 bases at J, with 11 bases in the middle. CDR3 length: 12 residues. Germline V lookup: CDR1 ENHRY, CDR2 SYGVKD. The CDR3, as DNA: TGTGCCATCAGTGATGTGTCAGCCGCGCAGTATTTT. This encodes CAISDVSAAQYF.

In DNA, the CDR3 is TGTGCCAGCAGCTTAAGAGGAGGGGGGGCAGCAGACAATGAGCAGTTCTTC. It specifies CASSLRGGGAADNEQFF. The rearrangement links TRBV7-3 to TRBJ2-1; TRBD2 is a possible D gene (7 bases). The CDR3 extends over 17 amino acids. Between the trimmed V and J ends, which lost 1 base and 5 bases, there was a span of 18 bases. CDR1 is SGHTA and CDR2 is FQGTGA in the germline V gene.

The V gene is TRBV28, the J gene TRBJ1-6, with D uncertain. CDR3 length equals 15 residues. Deletions cut 10 bases from V and 8 bases from J, with 21 bases between. In germline, CDR1 is MDHEN, CDR2 SYDVKM. CDR3 in DNA: TGTGCCACCTTAAACAGTGGTCTCAGGTATTCACCCCTCCACTTT. It codes for CATLNSGLRYSPLHF. Filled out from reference TRBV28 and TRBJ1-6, the complete variable domain reads DVKVTQSSRYLVKRTGEKVFLECVQDMDHENMFWYRQDPGLGLRLIYFSYDVKMKEKGDIPEGYSVSREKKERFSLILESASTNQTSMYLCATLNSGLRYSPLHFGNGTRLTVT.

The chain has TRBV12-5 and TRBJ2-5; D is possibly TRBD1 or TRBD2 (5 bases each). This CDR3 region has 14 residues. Germline CDR1 LGHNT, CDR2 FRNRAP. Trimming removed 2 bases from V and 5 bases from J, with 12 bases in between. CDR3 sequence reads: CASGLLGREETQYF. The CDR3 DNA reads TGTGCTAGTGGTTTGTTAGGCAGGGAGGAGACCCAGTACTTC.

The genes are TRBV6-1 and TRBJ2-7; no clear D gene. The CDR3 loop spans 14 amino acids. CDR1 is MNHNS, CDR2 SASEGT, per germline. Trimming cost V 6 bases and J 3 bases, with 15 bases left between them. CDR3 in amino acids: CASSIANSGYEQYF. Written as DNA, the CDR3 is TGTGCCAGCAGCATAGCTAACTCAGGCTACGAGCAGTACTTC.

A few counts support this clonotype. The chain carries TRBV12-3 or TRBV12-4 and TRBJ2-1, with 12 bases that match TRBD2. V trimming: 3 bases; J trimming: 4 bases; junction bases outside the gene matches: 4. The CDR3 has 16 amino acids. CDR3 amino acids: CASSLTSGGTYNEQFF. The CDR3 DNA is TGTGCCAGCAGTTTGACTAGCGGGGGCACTTACAATGAGCAGTTCTTC.

This clonotype was recorded a few times. The rearrangement links TRBV7-9 to TRBJ2-1; D is undetermined. Germline V gene data show CDR1 as SEHNR and CDR2 as FQNEAQ (reference sequence). The CDR3 length is 13 residues. Trimming shortened V by 4 bases and J by 9 bases, and 13 bases separated the two germline ends. The CDR3 here is CASSSKSPVEQFF. CDR3 DNA sequence: TGTGCCAGCAGCTCCAAGTCCCCGGTTGAGCAGTTCTTC.

This sequence joins TRBV20-1 and TRBJ2-7; unclear D gene. V was trimmed by 0 bases and J by 3 bases, leaving 6 bases between them. This CDR3 has 12 residues. From germline, CDR1 is DFQATT and CDR2 SNEGSKA (reference sequence). DNA for the CDR3: TGCAGTGCTAGAGATAGGCGCTACGAGCAGTACTTC. This encodes CSARDRRYEQYF.

This clonotype has only a few counts. The V and J genes are TRBV6-2 or TRBV6-3 and TRBJ2-1; TRBD2 matches 11 bases. V gave up 6 bases and J gave up 5 bases; unmatched junction bases: 9. This CDR3 spans 16 amino acids. CDR1 and CDR2 from the germline V gene are MNHEY and SVGEGT. The DNA of the CDR3 is TGTGCCAGCAGCACTCTACTAGCGGGGGTCGACAATGAGCAGTTCTTC. Its translation: CASSTLLAGVDNEQFF.

This clonotype came up a few times. The chain employs TRBV3-1 and TRBJ2-3, with 8 bases matching TRBD2. The ends lost 6 bases at V and 4 bases at J; junction bases unmatched: 9. CDR1 is LGHDT and CDR2 is YNNKEL in the germline V gene (reference sequence). This CDR3 has 15 residues. CDR3 loop: CASRTGTSGSDTQYF. DNA for the CDR3: TGTGCCAGCAGAACCGGGACTAGTGGTTCAGATACGCAGTATTTT.

The V and J genes are TRBV27 and TRBJ2-1, with TRBD1 identical over 8 bases. Per germline, CDR1 MNHEY and CDR2 SMNVEV (reference sequence). This CDR3 has 15 residues. With V trimmed by 7 bases and J by 2 bases, 7 bases remained unmatched. CDR3 in amino acids: CASKFGQGAYNEQFF. Written as DNA, the CDR3 is TGTGCCAGCAAGTTTGGACAGGGCGCCTACAATGAGCAGTTCTTC.